This TCR beta chain was sequenced for a study of control samples from healthy donors and cancer patients. Data came from immunoSEQ multiplex PCR; TCRdb stores just in-frame clones and leaves some out. The sample holds 75,000 or so clones, about nine tenths seen once. Germline CDR1 reads SGDLS; CDR2 reads YYNGEE. Trimming left V 4 bases short and J 8 bases short, with 16 bases between. The CDR3 has 14 residues. The V gene is TRBV9, the J gene TRBJ2-4; a possible D gene is TRBD1 (6 bases). The sequenced sample consisted of PBMCs. This receptor was taken from a man aged 55 to 69 with colorectal cancer. The CDR3: CASSITGLADIQYF. CDR3 DNA sequence: TGTGCCAGCAGCATAACAGGGTTGGCGGACATTCAGTACTTC.